This is a list of T cell receptor beta chains from one sample in a study of cytomegalovirus exposure and HLA in healthy donors. Assay: immunoSEQ multiplex PCR; the TCRdb copy retains only in-frame clones and omits some. The data show some 74,000 clones, over 70% seen once. The material sequenced was PBMCs. These receptors all come from a male donor in good health and CMV-seronegative. Both conserved end residues are part of each CDR3. The order of the fields is V gene, J gene, CDR3 protein.

V: TRBV6-6; J: TRBJ2-5; CDR3: CASIQTIGQGAGTQYF
V: TRBV2; J: NA; CDR3: CASSEGQANSYEQYF
V: TRBV6-1; J: TRBJ1-2; CDR3: CASSTTRGGYTF
V: TRBV21-1; J: TRBJ2-4; CDR3: CASTNEAGKNIQYF
V: TRBV11-2; J: TRBJ1-2; CDR3: CASSRDRVLGYTF
V: TRBV28; J: TRBJ1-6; CDR3: CASRLVGTGSSPLHF
V: TRBV6-1; J: TRBJ1-1; CDR3: CASNNRGSDTEAFF
V: TRBV9; J: TRBJ1-4; CDR3: CASSAGQGATNEKLFF
V: TRBV6-5; J: TRBJ1-4; CDR3: CASSYAWGTVDELFF
V: TRBV5-1; J: TRBJ2-7; CDR3: CASSPRQGTHEQYF
V: TRBV10-3; J: TRBJ1-2; CDR3: CAISDPTGANYGYTF
V: TRBV21-1; J: TRBJ1-4; CDR3: CARDRGFEKLFF
V: TRBV2; J: TRBJ2-3; CDR3: CASSEYSPHTQYF
V: TRBV5-1; J: TRBJ2-5; CDR3: CASSSSGGEETQYF
V: TRBV19; J: TRBJ1-5; CDR3: CASSIWGPSNQPQHF
V: TRBV19; J: TRBJ1-5; CDR3: CASSSHRSNQPQHF
V: TRBV4-1; J: TRBJ1-2; CDR3: CASSQVANYGYPF
V: TRBV4-1; J: TRBJ2-1; CDR3: CASSQDRHRGSGEQFF
V: TRBV7-8; J: TRBJ2-7; CDR3: CASSLYGGWDEQYF
V: TRBV7-2; J: TRBJ2-1; CDR3: CASSLRASAIF
V: TRBV30; J: TRBJ2-7; CDR3: CAWSQGQFYEQYF
V: TRBV19; J: TRBJ1-1; CDR3: CASSETGRDKAFF
V: TRBV7-2; J: TRBJ1-3; CDR3: CASSLSLTKTIYF
V: TRBV6-5; J: TRBJ1-1; CDR3: CASRGGTENTEAFF
V: TRBV5-5; J: TRBJ2-5; CDR3: CASRPQGQETQYF
V: TRBV15; J: TRBJ2-7; CDR3: CATSPGGAVYEQYF
V: TRBV6-1; J: TRBJ2-3; CDR3: CASSQDTDTQYF
V: TRBV6-5; J: TRBJ1-1; CDR3: CASSKRQVRGTEAFF
V: TRBV28; J: TRBJ1-2; CDR3: CASSLGQTGYTF
V: TRBV6-5; J: TRBJ2-7; CDR3: CASSYGTGLTYEQYF
V: TRBV29-1; J: TRBJ2-1; CDR3: CSVVPLQGARNEQFF
V: TRBV2; J: TRBJ2-7; CDR3: CASRPGTSGSYEQYF
V: TRBV7-2; J: TRBJ1-2; CDR3: CASGQGNYGYTF
V: TRBV12-5; J: TRBJ1-3; CDR3: CASGPNTAGRGVENTIYF
V: TRBV27; J: TRBJ2-5; CDR3: CASRRGGLAYQETQYF
V: TRBV10-1; J: TRBJ2-1; CDR3: CASSVTVGNEQFF
V: TRBV27; J: TRBJ1-2; CDR3: CASSSVGRGYTF
V: TRBV7-2; J: TRBJ1-2; CDR3: CASSSDLANYGYTF
V: TRBV7-6; J: TRBJ2-7; CDR3: CASSFSPTGDSSYEQYF
V: TRBV5-1; J: TRBJ1-4; CDR3: CARSGVGFHEKLFF
V: TRBV6-1; J: TRBJ1-1; CDR3: CASTPNTEAFF
V: TRBV6-1; J: TRBJ2-7; CDR3: CAAASGFAYEQYF
V: TRBV7-9; J: TRBJ2-7; CDR3: CASSPTRGASNEQYF
V: TRBV5-1; J: TRBJ2-6; CDR3: CASSSGGADGANVLTF
V: TRBV18; J: TRBJ2-2; CDR3: CASSHRFGDRAIGENTGELFF
V: TRBV7-9; J: TRBJ2-7; CDR3: CASSLVVGGSEQYF
V: TRBV5-4; J: TRBJ2-7; CDR3: CASSFSHYEQYF
V: TRBV12-5; J: TRBJ2-7; CDR3: CASGFSRTIPYEQYF
V: TRBV7-9; J: TRBJ2-1; CDR3: CASSRLEGQGHEQFF
V: TRBV29-1; J: TRBJ1-1; CDR3: CSAGQLNTEAFF
V: TRBV4-1; J: TRBJ2-1; CDR3: CASSYPGLNSYNEQFF
V: TRBV28; J: TRBJ2-3; CDR3: CASSLRYGSTDTQYF